This T cell receptor (beta chain) was captured in a study of T cells after yellow fever vaccination. Study-wide results and caveats: CD4 and CD8 compartments shared a small share of clonotypes, likely from convergent recombination.

TCRdb reprocessed the 5' RACE reads via MiXCR and lists one record per CDR3 protein. The table shows just under 600,000 distinct CDR3 sequences, with around an eighth occurring only once. CDR1 and CDR2 (germline): GTSNPN, SVGIG (reference sequence). The CDR3 totals 14 residues. The J segment lost 10 bases and the V segment lost 3 bases, leaving 9 bases of the junction unmatched. Comments on this clonotype: Its antigen is not known.

The V call is TRBV30, the J call TRBJ2-1, with TRBD2 matching 10 bases. The TCR comes from a young man who received the YFV17D yellow fever vaccine. The source material was PBMCs, sampled on the day of the yellow fever booster vaccination. The CDR3 spells CAWRRLAGVGEQFF. The CDR3 bases are TGTGCCTGGAGAAGGCTAGCGGGAGTCGGCGAGCAGTTCTTC.